The clone carrying this T cell receptor (beta chain) occurred a few times. The antigen remains unidentified. This entry is derived from a study of identical twins. Whole-study results and caveats: Memory repertoires lacked the insertion deficit that abundant cord blood beta clonotypes showed.

Unmatched junction bases numbered 8, after V lost 0 bases and J lost 1 base. Per germline, CDR1 LGHNA and CDR2 YNFKEQ. The CDR3 covers 17 residues. TCRdb passed the 5' RACE reads through MiXCR, listing each CDR3 protein once. The sample holds fewer than 500,000 distinct CDR3 sequences, around 15% seen once. The sample also formed part of further work on yellow fever vaccine responses in identical twins. From that report: Reports say the vaccine T cell response in twins looked partly convergent and partly personalized.

What was sequenced was CD4+ T cells sorted from blood. The rearrangement links TRBV4-2 to TRBJ1-2; TRBD1 aligns across 7 bases. The receptor's source is a woman aged 18-30 years in good health. CDR3 sequence reads: CASSQEPYRGVNYGYTF. The CDR3 DNA sequence: TGTGCCAGCAGCCAAGAGCCCTACAGGGGAGTTAACTATGGCTACACCTTC.